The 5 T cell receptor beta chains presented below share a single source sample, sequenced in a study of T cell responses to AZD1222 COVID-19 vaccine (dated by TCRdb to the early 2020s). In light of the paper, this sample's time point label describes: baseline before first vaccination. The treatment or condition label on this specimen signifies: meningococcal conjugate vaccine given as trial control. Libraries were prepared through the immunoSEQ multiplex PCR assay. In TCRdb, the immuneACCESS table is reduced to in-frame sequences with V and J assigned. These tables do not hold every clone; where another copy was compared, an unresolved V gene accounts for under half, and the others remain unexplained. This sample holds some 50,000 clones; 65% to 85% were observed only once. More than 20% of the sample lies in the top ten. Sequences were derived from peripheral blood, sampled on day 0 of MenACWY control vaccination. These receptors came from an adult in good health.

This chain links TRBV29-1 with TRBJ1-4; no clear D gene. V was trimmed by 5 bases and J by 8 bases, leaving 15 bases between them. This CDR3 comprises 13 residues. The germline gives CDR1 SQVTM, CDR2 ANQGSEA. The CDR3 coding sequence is TGCAGCGTTTGGGGTGTAGGGAACGAAAAACTGTTTTTT. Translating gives CSVWGVGNEKLFF.

The CDR3 DNA sequence: TGTGCCAGCAGCTTGGGGCAGGGCCGACAACAGCCCCAGCATTTT. Protein: CASSLGQGRQQPQHF. V is TRBV5-5 and J is TRBJ1-5; D perhaps matches TRBD1 (5 bases). The CDR3 is made up of 15 amino acids. The germline V and J ends were trimmed by 0 bases and 7 bases, with 14 bases remaining between them. Germline CDR1 SGHKS, CDR2 YYEKEE (reference sequence).

CDR3 protein: CASSQLRAGVARDTGELFF. As DNA, the CDR3 is TGTGCCAGCAGTCAACTCCGAGCGGGAGTAGCGAGGGACACCGGGGAGCTGTTTTTT. This rearrangement joins TRBV6-6 to TRBJ2-2; 8 nucleotides line up with TRBD2. The CDR3 has 19 residues. V trimming: 5 bases; J trimming: 3 bases; junction bases outside the gene matches: 17. CDR1 and CDR2 (germline): MNHNY, SVGAGI (reference sequence).

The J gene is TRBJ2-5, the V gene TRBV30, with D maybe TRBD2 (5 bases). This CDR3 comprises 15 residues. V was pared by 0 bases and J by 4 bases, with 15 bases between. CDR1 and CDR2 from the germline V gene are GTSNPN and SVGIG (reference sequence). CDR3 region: CAWSVLPGSGETQYF. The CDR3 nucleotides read TGTGCCTGGAGTGTACTCCCGGGAAGCGGAGAGACCCAGTACTTC. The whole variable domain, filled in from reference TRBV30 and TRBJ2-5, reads SQTIHQWPATLVQPVGSPLSLECTVEGTSNPNLYWYRQAAGRGLQLLFYSVGIGQISSEVPQNLSASRPQDRQFILSSKKLLLSDSGFYLCAWSVLPGSGETQYFGPGTRLLVL.

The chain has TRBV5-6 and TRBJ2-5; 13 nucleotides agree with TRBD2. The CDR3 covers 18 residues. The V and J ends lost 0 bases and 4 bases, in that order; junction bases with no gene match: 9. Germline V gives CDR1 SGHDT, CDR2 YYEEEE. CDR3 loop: CASSLARLAGGRGETQYF. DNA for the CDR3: TGTGCCAGCAGCTTGGCCAGACTAGCGGGAGGCCGGGGAGAGACCCAGTACTTC.